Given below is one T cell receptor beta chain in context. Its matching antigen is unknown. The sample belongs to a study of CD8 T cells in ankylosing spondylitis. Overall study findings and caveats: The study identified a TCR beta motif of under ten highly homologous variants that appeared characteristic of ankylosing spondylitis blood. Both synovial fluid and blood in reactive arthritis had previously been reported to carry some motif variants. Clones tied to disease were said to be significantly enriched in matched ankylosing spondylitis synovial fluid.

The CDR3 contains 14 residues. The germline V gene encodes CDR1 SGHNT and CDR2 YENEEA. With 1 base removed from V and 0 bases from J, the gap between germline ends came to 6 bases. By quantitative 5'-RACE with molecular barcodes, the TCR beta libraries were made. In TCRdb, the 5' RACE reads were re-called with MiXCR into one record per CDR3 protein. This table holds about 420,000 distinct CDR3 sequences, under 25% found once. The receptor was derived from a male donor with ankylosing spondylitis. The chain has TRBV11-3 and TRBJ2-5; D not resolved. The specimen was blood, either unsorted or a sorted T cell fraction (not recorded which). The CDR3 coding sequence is TGTGCCAGCAGCTTAGTGGCGGACCAAGAGACCCAGTACTTC. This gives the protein CASSLVADQETQYF. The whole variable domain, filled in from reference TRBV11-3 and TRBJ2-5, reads EAGVVQSPRYKIIEKKQPVAFWCNPISGHNTLYWYLQNLGQGPELLIRYENEEAVDDSQLPKDRFSAERLKGVDSTLKIQPAELGDSAVYLCASSLVADQETQYFGPGTRLLVL.